A single sample gave rise to the 24 T cell receptor beta chains below, sequenced in a study of glioma-infiltrating T cells. TCR alpha and beta CDR3 regions were amplified from RNA using iRepertoire nested multiplex PCR. MiXCR, run by TCRdb on the multiplex PCR reads, gives a single entry per CDR3 protein. The sample records about 190,000 distinct CDR3 sequences, 25% to 35% being singletons. Sequencing was carried out using glioma tissue, nonneoplastic brain tissue, or PBMCs (not recorded which). The receptors shown here come from a human donor with low-grade glioma or glioblastoma, undergoing nonglioma brain surgery, or in good health (not recorded which).

There are a few counts of this clonotype. The rearrangement joins TRBV5-6 to TRBJ1-5, with a possible D match to TRBD1 (5 bases). Germline-derived CDR1 and CDR2 are SGHDT and YYEEEE. The CDR3 contains 15 residues. V lost 1 base and J 2 bases, leaving 10 bases between the germline ends. In DNA form, the CDR3 reads TGTGCCAGCAGCTTGTACGGGGCAGGCAATCAGCCCCAGCATTTT. Its translation: CASSLYGAGNQPQHF.

The table lists this clonotype with a few counts. This sequence joins TRBV2 and TRBJ2-3; TRBD1 matches 7 bases. The CDR3 contains 14 residues. Germline values: CDR1 SNHLY, CDR2 FYNNEI. V was pared by 6 bases and J by 3 bases, with 6 bases of the junction left unmatched. The DNA of the CDR3 is TGTGCCAGCAGCCCACAGGGGACGACAGATACGCAGTATTTT. Protein: CASSPQGTTDTQYF.

The chain recombines TRBV12-3 or TRBV12-4 with TRBJ2-7; D is perhaps TRBD1 (6 bases). V was trimmed by 2 bases and J by 3 bases, leaving 11 bases between them. The CDR3 runs to 14 residues. CDR3 region: CASSLQGSCYEQYF. As DNA, the CDR3 is TGTGCCAGCAGTTTACAGGGGTCTTGCTACGAGCAGTACTTC.

In this sample, this clonotype turned up many times. V and J are TRBV15 and TRBJ1-1; 9 bases align to TRBD1. This CDR3 contains 14 residues. Germline V gene sequence: CDR1 LNHNV, CDR2 YYDKDF (reference sequence). Trimming at V came to 3 bases and at J to 4 bases, leaving 3 bases not matched to a gene. This CDR3 reads CATSSRTGATEAFF. Written as DNA, the CDR3 is TGTGCCACCAGCAGCCGGACAGGGGCCACTGAAGCTTTCTTT.

Ten or more counts support this clonotype. The junction departs from germline at one end; a sequencing error may be responsible. The V call is TRBV6-1, the J call TRBJ2-5; the match to TRBD2 covers 10 bases. Germline V gene lookup returns CDR1 MNHNS and CDR2 SASEGT. The CDR3 runs to 13 residues. The CDR3 reads CAISLAGEETQYF. In DNA form, the CDR3 reads TGTGCCATCAGTCTAGCGGGAGAAGAGACCCAGTACTTC.

Ten or more counts support this clonotype. The genes are TRBV27 and TRBJ1-3; D is perhaps TRBD1 (6 bases). V was cut by 4 bases and J by 1 base, with 11 bases left in between. The CDR3 runs 15 residues. Per germline, CDR1 MNHEY and CDR2 SMNVEV (reference sequence). DNA for the CDR3: TGTGCCAGCAGTTCATGGACAGCTTCTGGAAACACCATATATTTT. The encoded protein is CASSSWTASGNTIYF.

This clonotype was recorded a few times. The chain joins TRBV7-9 to TRBJ2-1; TRBD2 matches at 9 bases. The germline V gene encodes CDR1 SEHNR and CDR2 FQNEAQ (reference sequence). The V segment lost 6 bases and the J segment 10 bases; nucleotides outside the gene matches: 10. The CDR3 consists of 14 residues. The DNA for the CDR3 is TGTGCCAGCAGGCGTCTCGGGACTAGCATGGAGCAGTTCTTC. It specifies CASRRLGTSMEQFF.

This clonotype was counted at least ten times. This chain joins TRBV2 and TRBJ1-5; D gene uncertain. This CDR3 region has 11 residues. Deletions cut 5 bases from V and 9 bases from J, with 8 bases between. Germline values: CDR1 SNHLY, CDR2 FYNNEI. CDR3 region: CASSLLGPQHF. The CDR3 region has the DNA TGTGCCAGCAGTCTCCTGGGGCCCCAGCATTTT.

A remark on this clonotype: A much larger clone is a single base away; this may be a read error. The J gene is TRBJ2-3, the V gene TRBV5-4; 7 bases agree with TRBD2. Germline V gene lookup returns CDR1 SGHNT and CDR2 YYREEE (reference sequence). The CDR3 spans 13 residues. In DNA, the CDR3 is TGTGACATTGAACCGCTAGCGGCAGATACGCAGTATTTT. This gives the protein CDIEPLAADTQYF.

This clonotype was observed at least ten times. CDR3 sequence (DNA): TGCAGTGCTAGAGGCCTTGGGACAAAGTACAATGAGCAGTTCTTC. It is translated as CSARGLGTKYNEQFF. The rearrangement uses TRBV20-1 and TRBJ2-1; TRBD1 might be the D (6 bases). CDR1 is DFQATT, CDR2 SNEGSKA, per germline (reference sequence). The V gene lost 1 base and the J gene lost 4 bases, with 14 bases spanning the gap. This CDR3 region has 15 residues.

CDR3 sequence (DNA): TGCGCCAGCAGCTTGGTGGCCGGCTCCTACGAGCAGTACTTC. This codes for CASSLVAGSYEQYF. This chain connects TRBV5-1 to TRBJ2-7; no definite D call. The germline V gene has CDR1 SGHRS and CDR2 YFSETQ. V was pared by 0 bases and J by 0 bases, with 7 bases between. This CDR3 is built from 14 residues. Using reference TRBV5-1 and TRBJ2-7 for the parts outside the CDR3, the full variable domain is KAGVTQTPRYLIKTRGQQVTLSCSPISGHRSVSWYQQTPGQGLQFLFEYFSETQRNKGNFPGRFSGRQFSNSRSEMNVSTLELGDSALYLCASSLVAGSYEQYFGPGTRLTVT.

This clonotype has ten or more counts. The chain carries TRBV4-3 and TRBJ1-3; perhaps TRBD1 as D (5 bases). This CDR3 comprises 16 residues. CDR1 is LGHNA and CDR2 is YSLEER in the germline V gene. V was pared by 0 bases and J by 4 bases, with 13 bases between. The CDR3 sequence: CASSQDVRQGGNTIYF. The CDR3 coding sequence is TGCGCCAGCAGCCAAGATGTCAGGCAGGGAGGAAACACCATATATTTT.

The sample holds a few counts of this clonotype. This rearrangement joins TRBV5-4 to TRBJ2-7; 8 nucleotides align to TRBD1. Germline-derived CDR1 and CDR2 are SGHNT and YYREEE (reference sequence). CDR3 size: 16 residues. After removal of 5 bases from V and 0 bases from J, the junction contained 10 bases not matched to a gene. Here the CDR3 reads CASSSPGQELSYEQYF. In nucleotides, the CDR3 is TGTGCCAGCAGTTCACCGGGACAGGAACTCTCCTACGAGCAGTACTTC.

V usage is TRBV6-1 and J usage is TRBJ2-1; 7 bases line up with TRBD2. The V gene end was trimmed by 7 bases and the J gene end by 0 bases; junction bases not matched to a gene: 12. Per the germline V gene, CDR1 is MNHNS and CDR2 is SASEGT. CDR3 size: 17 residues. In DNA, the CDR3 is TGTGCCAGCACCGACGGCGGAGCGGGGCGCTCCTACAATGAGCAGTTCTTC. As protein: CASTDGGAGRSYNEQFF.

This clonotype was observed at least ten times. The chain has TRBV27 and TRBJ1-1; TRBD1 aligns across 7 bases. The CDR3 has 14 amino acids. Germline trimming cut 5 bases from V and 2 bases from J; bases unmatched to any gene: 5. CDR1 and CDR2 from the germline V gene are MNHEY and SMNVEV (reference sequence). CDR3 loop: CASSPRDRNTEAFF. The CDR3 DNA reads TGTGCCAGCAGTCCCCGGGACAGAAACACTGAAGCTTTCTTT.

This clonotype has a count of ten or more. The V and J genes are TRBV6-2 or TRBV6-3 and TRBJ2-3; tentatively, D is TRBD2 (6 bases). The CDR3 runs 14 residues. V lost 6 bases, J lost 4 bases, and 14 bases lay in between. Germline V lookup: CDR1 MNHEY, CDR2 SVGEGT. DNA for the CDR3: TGTGCCAGCAGAAAACCCGGGGGACCAGATACGCAGTATTTT. Protein: CASRKPGGPDTQYF.

V usage is TRBV20-1 and J usage is TRBJ2-7, with D perhaps TRBD1 or TRBD2 (6 bases each). Germline V gene data show CDR1 as DFQATT and CDR2 as SNEGSKA (reference sequence). The CDR3 covers 12 residues. Trimming cost V 3 bases and J 2 bases, with 8 bases left between them. DNA for the CDR3: TGCAGTGCTAGCGGGGGCACCTACGAGCAGTACTTC. Translation: CSASGGTYEQYF.

The chain couples TRBV6-5 to TRBJ2-1; possible D gene TRBD2, 7 bases. The CDR3 runs 16 residues. CDR1 MNHEY and CDR2 SVGAGI come from the germline V gene. Written as DNA, the CDR3 is TGTGAAAGCAGTTACAGGGAAACACTAGCGAGGCATGAGCAGTTCTTC. It encodes CESSYRETLARHEQFF.

Many counts were recorded for this clonotype. The chain has TRBV28 and TRBJ1-1, with D possibly TRBD1 on 5 matching bases. Trimming shortened V by 8 bases and J by 1 base, and 14 bases separated the two germline ends. In germline, CDR1 is MDHEN, CDR2 SYDVKM. The CDR3 contains 14 residues. The CDR3 region has the DNA TGTGCCAGCCCCCCACGGGGGGGGAACACTGAAGCTTTCTTT. Protein: CASPPRGGNTEAFF.

This sequence joins TRBV28 and TRBJ2-7, with 14 bases aligning to TRBD2. After removal of 5 bases from V and 4 bases from J, the junction contained 19 bases not matched to a gene. Germline V gene lookup returns CDR1 MDHEN and CDR2 SYDVKM. The CDR3 spans 20 residues. This CDR3 reads CASSLWTVKTSGRAKYEQYF. DNA of the CDR3: TGTGCCAGCAGTCTGTGGACAGTGAAGACTAGCGGGAGGGCCAAGTACGAGCAGTACTTC.

This clonotype was seen repeatedly, ten times or more. The chain couples TRBV5-4 to TRBJ2-5; D uncertain. V gave up 1 base and J gave up 5 bases, with 6 bases separating them. The germline CDR1 and CDR2 sequences are SGHNT and YYREEE (reference sequence). The CDR3 contains 12 residues. For the CDR3, the DNA is TGTGCCAGCAGCTTGTCGGTGGAGACCCAGTACTTC. This sequence encodes CASSLSVETQYF.

The CDR3 bases are TGCAGTGCTAGAACGGGAATCGGGACCGCCAAGTTCTTC. This codes for CSARTGIGTAKFF. V usage is TRBV20-1 and J usage is TRBJ2-1; D may be TRBD1 or TRBD2 (5 bases each). Germline loops: CDR1 DFQATT, CDR2 SNEGSKA (reference sequence). The CDR3 runs to 13 residues. V shed 2 bases and J shed 14 bases, with 19 bases lying between them.

The chain recombines TRBV9 with TRBJ2-3; 7 bases line up with TRBD2. The CDR3 is 13 residues long. The germline V gene has CDR1 SGDLS and CDR2 YYNGEE. Here the CDR3 reads CGTRGDFTDTQYF. As DNA, the CDR3 is TGTGGTACTCGGGGGGATTTCACAGATACGCAGTATTTT.

On this clonotype: A much larger clone lies a single base off, so this may be a read error. The chain uses TRBV28 and TRBJ1-2; D unclear. The CDR3 spans 13 residues. Germline CDR1 MDHEN, CDR2 SYDVKM. V shed 6 bases and J shed 2 bases, with 10 bases lying between them. CDR3 sequence: CASSGDTNYGYTF. The CDR3 coding sequence is TGTGCCAGCAGCGGCGACACGAACTATGGCTACACCTTC.